The 18 T cell receptor beta chains below were found in one sample sequenced in a study of cytotoxic CD8 clonotypes in ibrutinib-treated CLL. TCRdb's table, derived via immunoSEQ multiplex PCR, lists solely in-frame clones and lacks some. The sample carries 150,000 to 250,000 clones, 72% recorded once. Material: PBMCs, obtained after 24 months of ibrutinib treatment. The receptors originated from a human donor with chronic lymphocytic leukemia.

The rearrangement uses TRBV10-3 and TRBJ1-1, with D possibly being TRBD1 (6 bases). The CDR3 extends over 14 amino acids. The V end lost 3 bases, the J end lost 8 bases, and 16 bases lay between the germline ends. Per the germline V gene, CDR1 is ENHRY and CDR2 is SYGVKD. DNA for the CDR3: TGTGCCATCAGTGATTCTAATGTTGACAGGGAAGCTTTCTTT. Translating gives CAISDSNVDREAFF.

The V call is TRBV4-3, the J call TRBJ1-1; 8 positions match TRBD1. The CDR3 has 14 amino acids. Germline values: CDR1 LGHNA, CDR2 YSLEER. After removal of 5 bases from V and 3 bases from J, the junction contained 5 bases not matched to a gene. CDR3 nucleotides: TGCGCCAGCAGCAAATCAGGGGGCTACACTGAAGCTTTCTTT. It translates to CASSKSGGYTEAFF.

V is TRBV15 and J is TRBJ2-1; 7 bases align to TRBD1. CDR3 size: 17 residues. The V and J ends lost 8 bases and 2 bases, in that order; junction bases with no gene match: 15. Germline V lookup: CDR1 LNHNV, CDR2 YYDKDF (reference sequence). The CDR3 DNA sequence: TGTGCCACCGACGGGACAGATACGACCAACACCTACAATGAGCAGTTCTTC. This gives the protein CATDGTDTTNTYNEQFF. The full variable domain, rest sourced from reference TRBV15 and TRBJ2-1, is DAMVIQNPRYQVTQFGKPVTLSCSQTLNHNVMYWYQQKSSQAPKLLFHYYDKDFNNEADTPDNFQSRRPNTSFCFLDIRSPGLGDTAMYLCATDGTDTTNTYNEQFFGPGTRLTVL.

The rearrangement joins TRBV6-6 to TRBJ2-7; 11 positions agree with TRBD1. The CDR3 is 16 amino acids. Germline CDR1 is MNHNY and CDR2 is SVGAGI (reference sequence). The V segment lost 5 bases and the J segment 4 bases; nucleotides outside the gene matches: 10. The CDR3 sequence is CASSRTGGGIPYEQYF. The DNA for the CDR3 is TGTGCCAGCAGTCGGACAGGGGGCGGAATACCGTACGAGCAGTACTTC.

This chain joins TRBV19 and TRBJ2-7; D gene unclear. The ends were cut back, 1 base at V and 5 bases at J, with 15 bases in the middle. Germline V lookup: CDR1 LNHDA, CDR2 SQIVND (reference sequence). The CDR3 has 15 residues. DNA for the CDR3: TGTGCCAGTAGTATAGTCCCGGGTCTTAGGGACGAGCAGTACTTC. Its translation is CASSIVPGLRDEQYF.

This chain links TRBV15 with TRBJ2-5; TRBD2 aligns across 7 bases. In germline, CDR1 is LNHNV, CDR2 YYDKDF (reference sequence). The CDR3 has 14 residues. The V and J ends lost 3 bases and 5 bases, in that order; junction bases with no gene match: 6. The CDR3 here is CATSRGRERETQYF. The DNA for the CDR3 is TGTGCCACCAGCAGGGGGAGGGAACGCGAGACCCAGTACTTC.

The genes are TRBV28 and TRBJ2-7; D gene ambiguous. Trimming shortened V by 7 bases and J by 4 bases, and 17 bases separated the two germline ends. Germline loops: CDR1 MDHEN, CDR2 SYDVKM. There are 14 residues in the CDR3. The CDR3 DNA follows: TGTGCCAGCACCCGGATTGGCTTGGGATACGAGCAGTACTTC. It codes for CASTRIGLGYEQYF.

Only a few counts were recorded for this clone. The chain is built from TRBV5-4 and TRBJ1-2; 9 bases agree with TRBD1. With V trimmed by 1 base and J by 4 bases, 11 bases remained unmatched. The germline CDR1 and CDR2 sequences are SGHNT and YYREEE (reference sequence). CDR3 length: 17 amino acids. The CDR3 sequence: CASSLTGGGLWSYGYTF. The CDR3 region has the DNA TGTGCCAGCAGCTTGACAGGGGGCGGCTTATGGTCCTATGGCTACACCTTC.

The chain is built from TRBV27 and TRBJ2-5; 10 bases align to TRBD1. Looked up from germline, CDR1 is MNHEY and CDR2 is SMNVEV (reference sequence). This CDR3 has 14 amino acids. The ends lost 6 bases at V and 5 bases at J; junction bases unmatched: 6. The CDR3 sequence is CASSRQGAWETQYF. In nucleotides, the CDR3 is TGTGCCAGCAGCCGACAGGGGGCCTGGGAGACCCAGTACTTC.

The V gene is TRBV5-8, the J gene TRBJ2-1; D might be TRBD1 (6 bases). This CDR3 comprises 15 residues. CDR1 and CDR2 (germline): SGHTS, YDEGEE. V shed 2 bases and J shed 3 bases, with 12 bases lying between them. The CDR3: CASSFDRFHYNEQFF. CDR3 nucleotides: TGTGCCAGCAGCTTCGACAGGTTCCACTACAATGAGCAGTTCTTC.

The CDR3: CASSQADEQYF. The CDR3 coding sequence is TGTGCCAGCAGCCAAGCAGACGAGCAGTACTTC. This chain connects TRBV14 to TRBJ2-7; D not resolved. The CDR3 contains 11 residues. Trimming stripped 1 base from V and 5 bases from J, with 3 bases between. Germline loops: CDR1 SGHDN, CDR2 FVKESK.

This chain connects TRBV7-9 to TRBJ2-1; tentatively, D is TRBD2 (6 bases). The germline V gene has CDR1 SEHNR and CDR2 FQNEAQ (reference sequence). The CDR3 consists of 14 residues. The V gene lost 1 base and the J gene lost 7 bases, with 11 bases spanning the gap. CDR3 protein: CASSLETRANEQFF. CDR3 DNA: TGTGCCAGCAGCTTAGAGACTAGAGCTAATGAGCAGTTCTTC.

This clone was seen a single time. The V and J genes are TRBV30 and TRBJ2-5, with 10 positions matching TRBD2. CDR3 size: 16 residues. Germline V lookup: CDR1 GTSNPN, CDR2 SVGIG (reference sequence). With V trimmed by 3 bases and J by 4 bases, 11 bases remained unmatched. The CDR3: CAWSRAGGLARETQYF. The CDR3 coding sequence is TGTGCCTGGAGCCGAGCGGGAGGGCTTGCTAGAGAGACCCAGTACTTC.

The rearrangement joins TRBV6-1 to TRBJ1-4; D is ambiguous. The CDR3 contains 15 residues. Germline V gives CDR1 MNHNS, CDR2 SASEGT. Trimming took off 1 base at V and 10 bases at J, with 16 bases between the two ends. The CDR3 coding sequence is TGTGCCAGCAGTGAAGTACCGGGGAGTGCGGTAAAACTGTTTTTT. This encodes CASSEVPGSAVKLFF.

V and J are TRBV5-1 and TRBJ2-2, with 7 bases aligning to TRBD2. CDR3 length: 15 amino acids. The V gene's germline CDR1 is SGHRS and CDR2 YFSETQ. Unmatched junction bases numbered 0, after V lost 1 base and J lost 0 bases. CDR3: CASSLSGANTGELFF. CDR3 coding DNA: TGCGCCAGCAGCTTGAGCGGGGCGAACACCGGGGAGCTGTTTTTT.

The V gene is TRBV27, the J gene TRBJ1-5, with 8 bases lining up with TRBD1. CDR3 length equals 15 residues. J was trimmed by 4 bases and V by 1 base; bases with no gene match: 3. CDR1 and CDR2 (germline): MNHEY, SMNVEV (reference sequence). CDR3 sequence: CASSLWGQANQPQHF. CDR3 nucleotide sequence: TGTGCCAGCAGTTTATGGGGACAGGCAAATCAGCCCCAGCATTTT.

This clone was seen a handful of times. The chain couples TRBV25-1 to TRBJ1-2; perhaps TRBD1 as D (6 bases). CDR3 length: 15 residues. The germline gives CDR1 MGHDK, CDR2 SYGVNS. V was pared by 0 bases and J by 4 bases, with 12 bases between. CDR3 in amino acids: CASSEYGQRSYGYTF. The CDR3 region has the DNA TGTGCCAGCAGTGAATACGGACAGCGCAGCTATGGCTACACCTTC.

This clone was seen just once. The CDR3: CASSESAGSRNIQYF. The CDR3 bases are TGTGCCAGCAGTGAATCGGCTGGGAGCAGGAACATTCAGTACTTC. The chain combines TRBV6-1 with TRBJ2-4; D is possibly TRBD2 (5 bases). CDR3 length: 15 amino acids. Trimming removed 2 bases at V and 7 bases at J, with 15 bases between. CDR1 is MNHNS and CDR2 is SASEGT in the germline V gene.